This T cell receptor beta chain was documented in a study of CD8 T cells in ankylosing spondylitis. Regarding the study as a whole: Among TCR beta sequences, a motif of roughly 8 highly homologous variants appeared characteristic of ankylosing spondylitis blood.

The CDR3 contains 14 residues. Germline-derived CDR1 and CDR2 are DFQATT and SNEGSKA (reference sequence). The V and J ends lost 6 bases and 2 bases, in that order; junction bases with no gene match: 5. In the case of this clonotype: The antigen remains undetermined.

MiXCR was run by TCRdb on the 5' RACE reads, yielding one entry per CDR3 protein. The top ten hold approximately 0.51% of the sample, which has 750,000 to 850,000 distinct CDR3 sequences, approximately 12% seen once. Sequencing input: blood, either unsorted or a sorted T cell fraction (not recorded which). The source is a male donor with ankylosing spondylitis. The chain couples TRBV20-1 to TRBJ2-7; 12 bases line up with TRBD2. This CDR3 reads CSASTSGGTYEQYF. The CDR3 region has the DNA TGCAGTGCAAGTACTAGCGGGGGGACCTACGAGCAGTACTTC.